The present T cell receptor beta chain was sequenced within a study of blood T cell repertoires in COVID-19. On the study more broadly: Acute and convalescent COVID-19 specimens originated in the United States, Italy and Spain. T cells, B-cell-depleted T cells, or PBMCs provided the cDNA or gDNA that served as material.

The ends lost 1 base at V and 6 bases at J; junction bases unmatched: 5. The V gene's germline CDR1 is SGHAT and CDR2 FQNNGV. The CDR3 loop spans 15 amino acids. Per the original data handling: Nucleated cell number was recorded as an estimate derived from reference gene primer amplification. Clones were sequenced by immunoSEQ multiplex PCR, and TCRdb holds only the in-frame ones, with some missing. V, J and clone size are those of that table, while D and trimming were read from the DNA. The sample holds 200,000 to 250,000 clones, around 80% seen once. Input material: peripheral blood. This TCR was sampled from a man in his forties or fifties with active or convalescent COVID-19. The V gene is TRBV11-2, the J gene TRBJ2-1, with 8 bases that match TRBD2. The CDR3 protein is CASSLGPGLGNEQFF. The CDR3 DNA reads as TGTGCCAGCAGCTTAGGTCCGGGACTAGGCAATGAGCAGTTCTTC.